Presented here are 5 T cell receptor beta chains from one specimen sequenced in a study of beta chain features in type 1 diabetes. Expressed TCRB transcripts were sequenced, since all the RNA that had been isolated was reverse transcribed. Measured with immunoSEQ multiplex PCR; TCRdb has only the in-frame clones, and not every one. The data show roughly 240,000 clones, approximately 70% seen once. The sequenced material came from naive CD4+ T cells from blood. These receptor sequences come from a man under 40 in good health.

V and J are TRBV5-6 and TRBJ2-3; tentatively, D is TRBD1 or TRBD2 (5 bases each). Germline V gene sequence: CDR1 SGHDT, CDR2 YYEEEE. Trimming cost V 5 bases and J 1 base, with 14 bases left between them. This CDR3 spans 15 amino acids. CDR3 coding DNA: TGTGCCAGCAGTTCTAGGGACCCTCGCACAGATACGCAGTATTTT. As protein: CASSSRDPRTDTQYF. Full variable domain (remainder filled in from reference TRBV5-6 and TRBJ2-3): DAGVTQSPTHLIKTRGQQVTLRCSPKSGHDTVSWYQQALGQGPQFIFQYYEEEERQRGNFPDRFSGHQFPNYSSELNVNALLLGDSALYLCASSSRDPRTDTQYFGPGTRLTVL.

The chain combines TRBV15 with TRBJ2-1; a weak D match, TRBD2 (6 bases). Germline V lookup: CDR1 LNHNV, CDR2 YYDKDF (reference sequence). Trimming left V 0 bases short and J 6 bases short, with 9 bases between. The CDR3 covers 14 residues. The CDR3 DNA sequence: TGTGCCACCAGCAGAGAGCGGAGGGGCAATGAGCAGTTCTTC. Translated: CATSRERRGNEQFF.

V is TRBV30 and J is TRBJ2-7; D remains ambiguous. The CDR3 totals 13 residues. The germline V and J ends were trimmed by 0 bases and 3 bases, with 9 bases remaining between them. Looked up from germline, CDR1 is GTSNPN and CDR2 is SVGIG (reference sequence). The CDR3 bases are TGTGCCTGGAGTGTACAAATCCGCTACGAGCAGTACTTC. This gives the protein CAWSVQIRYEQYF.

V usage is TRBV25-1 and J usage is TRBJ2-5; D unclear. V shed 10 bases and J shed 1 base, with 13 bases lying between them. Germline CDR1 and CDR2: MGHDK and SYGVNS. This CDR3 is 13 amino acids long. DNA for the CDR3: TGTGCCAATGGAAAGGCAGCCCAAGAGACCCAGTACTTC. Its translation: CANGKAAQETQYF.

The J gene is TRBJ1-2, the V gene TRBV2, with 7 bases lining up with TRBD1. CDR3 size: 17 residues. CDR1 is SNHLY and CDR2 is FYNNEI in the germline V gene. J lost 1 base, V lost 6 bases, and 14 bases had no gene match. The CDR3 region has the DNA TGTGCCAGCAGACAGCTCGGGACAGCAACTTATAACTATGGCTACACCTTC. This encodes CASRQLGTATYNYGYTF.